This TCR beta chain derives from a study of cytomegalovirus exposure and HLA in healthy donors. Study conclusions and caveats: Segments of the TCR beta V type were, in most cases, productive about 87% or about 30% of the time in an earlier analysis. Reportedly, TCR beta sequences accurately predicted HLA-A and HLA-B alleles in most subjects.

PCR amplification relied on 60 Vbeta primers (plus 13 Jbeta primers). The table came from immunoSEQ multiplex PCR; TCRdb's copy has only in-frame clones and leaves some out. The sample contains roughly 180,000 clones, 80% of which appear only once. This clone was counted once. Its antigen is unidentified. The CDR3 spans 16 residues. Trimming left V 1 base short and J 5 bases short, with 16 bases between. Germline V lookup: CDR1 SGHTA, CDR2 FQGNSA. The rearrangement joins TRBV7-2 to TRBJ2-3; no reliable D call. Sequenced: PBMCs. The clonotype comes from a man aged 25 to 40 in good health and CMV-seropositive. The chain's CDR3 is CASSLDQETFLDTQYF. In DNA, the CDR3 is TGTGCCAGCAGCTTAGATCAGGAAACTTTCCTAGATACGCAGTATTTT.